This TCR beta chain appears in the sequencing data of a study of CD8+CD57+ T cells in acquired aplastic anemia. Study summary: DNA from sorted CD4+ and CD8+ cells averaged roughly 3.2 ug. The study's findings and limits: The number of CD8+ CDR3 sequences shared by patients and controls was around 30. Patient and control CD8+ Simpson's diversity was not significantly different.

Germline V CDR1 and CDR2: SEHNR, FQNEAQ (reference sequence). The CDR3 consists of 16 residues. Trimming pared 3 bases from V and 8 bases from J, leaving 22 bases between. By flow cytometry, patients selected for sequencing had shown an expansion of CD8+CD57+ cells. In the case of this clonotype: Its antigen remains unknown.

Profiling of TCR beta VDJ combinations and CDR3 sequences used genomic DNA as template. One entry per CDR3 protein, called by TCRdb with MiXCR from the reads. There are fewer than 250,000 distinct CDR3 sequences in the sample; approximately 45% occur only once, and 7.8% lies in the top ten. This receptor was obtained from a human donor with aplastic anemia. The sequenced sample was sorted CD4+, CD8+, or CD8+CD57+ T cells (not recorded which) from PBMCs. The chain joins TRBV7-9 to TRBJ1-2, with D tentatively TRBD1 (5 bases). CDR3 DNA sequence: TGTGCCAGCAGCTTGGACGCGAACAGGCGGTTTTGGGGCTACACCTTC. This translates into CASSLDANRRFWGYTF.